The following is a T cell receptor (beta chain) sequence with its context. This sample was included in a study of blood T cell repertoires in COVID-19. Study-level background: Samples representing acute and convalescent COVID-19 were sourced from the United States, Italy and Spain.

Authors' processing steps: Cell counts per sample came from amplifying reference gene primers. Here immunoSEQ multiplex PCR was the method, and the copy in TCRdb shows in-frame clones only, minus some. V, J and clone size are taken as reported in that table, and D and trimming were inferred from the DNA itself. Of 70,000 to 85,000 clones in the sample, about four fifths are singletons; the top ten hold approximately 39%. Germline CDR1 is LNHDA and CDR2 is SQIVND (reference sequence). The CDR3 totals 15 residues. Trimming cost V 2 bases and J 5 bases, with 15 bases left between them. This chain links TRBV19 with TRBJ1-1; D gene unclear. The source of this sequence is a man aged 80 or over with active or convalescent COVID-19. Sequencing was done on a sample of peripheral blood. This CDR3 reads CASSISGGSRTEAFF. CDR3 bases: TGTGCCAGTAGTATATCAGGAGGGTCCAGGACTGAAGCTTTCTTT.